This T cell receptor (beta chain) derives from a study of shared clonotypes between healthy human individuals. Study-wide background: Every donor yielded three CD4 naive, three CD4 memory, two CD8 naive and one CD8 memory plate.

Libraries were prepared by immunoSEQ multiplex PCR; TCRdb keeps only in-frame clonotypes and omits some of them. The data show some 2,000,000 clones, with approximately 94% seen just once and 0.1% to 0.15% held by the top ten. The germline V gene has CDR1 LNHDA and CDR2 SQIVND (reference sequence). The CDR3 length is 15 residues. V lost 6 bases and J 2 bases, leaving 13 bases between the germline ends. This TCR was sampled from a man between 18 and 29 years old in good health. V usage is TRBV19 and J usage is TRBJ2-2; possibly TRBD1 for D (5 bases). Sequenced input: naive CD4+ T cells sorted from blood. Noted subset: CD45RA+ positively selected. The CDR3 reads CASSLRQSNTGELFF. The DNA of the CDR3 is TGTGCCAGTAGCCTTAGACAGTCTAACACCGGGGAGCTGTTTTTT. Supplemented by reference TRBV19 and TRBJ2-2, the full variable domain reads DGGITQSPKYLFRKEGQNVTLSCEQNLNHDAMYWYRQDPGQGLRLIYYSQIVNDFQKGDIAEGYSVSREKKESFPLTVTSAQKNPTAFYLCASSLRQSNTGELFFGEGSRLTVL.